Sequencing of this T cell receptor (beta chain) was carried out in a study of T-cell memory formation after mild COVID-19. Study overall: Largely, TCR clusters stayed within a single donor.

J was trimmed by 7 bases and V by 2 bases; bases with no gene match: 7. Germline values: CDR1 SGHDT, CDR2 YYEEEE. The CDR3 has 15 residues. In TCRdb, the 5' RACE reads were re-called with MiXCR into one record per CDR3 protein. The data hold under 200,000 distinct CDR3 sequences, with roughly 31% observed a single time. As to this clonotype: The antigen remains undetermined.

Study-level findings and limits: Clonal second-wave expansions that peaked on day 37 had unconfirmed SARS-CoV-2 specificity. Mainly CM and EM harbored the contracting CD4+ clones; mainly EMRA harbored the CD8+ ones. CD4/CD8 balance characterized clones contracting day 15 to 85, and CD4+ skew characterized later expanders.

The chain combines TRBV5-6 with TRBJ2-1; 9 bases are a match to TRBD2. The sequenced material came from PBMCs or a T cell subset sorted from them (not recorded which). This sequence was found in an adult woman who had mild COVID-19 (a few samples of this study predate the infection). Cell type and time point are not known. The CDR3 protein is CASSLGGLATNEQFF. The DNA of the CDR3 is TGTGCCAGCAGCTTAGGAGGACTAGCGACAAATGAGCAGTTCTTC.